The following is a T cell receptor beta chain sequence with its context. The CDR3 is 14 residues long. V was trimmed by 5 bases and J by 5 bases, leaving 13 bases between them. The germline gives CDR1 MNHEY, CDR2 SMNVEV (reference sequence). These data belong to a study of T cell changes during pregnancy in multiple sclerosis. Data came from immunoSEQ multiplex PCR; TCRdb stores just in-frame clones and leaves some out. The sample holds approximately 37,000 clones, just over 90% seen once. The chain combines TRBV27 with TRBJ1-5, with D perhaps TRBD1 (5 bases). The sequenced sample was CD4+ T cells from peripheral blood mononuclear cells, obtained in the third trimester of pregnancy. This TCR was recovered from a female donor in good health, enrolled as a control in a pregnancy study. This CDR3 is CASSTRTTDQPQHF. The CDR3 bases are TGTGCCAGCAGTACCCGGACAACCGATCAGCCCCAGCATTTT.